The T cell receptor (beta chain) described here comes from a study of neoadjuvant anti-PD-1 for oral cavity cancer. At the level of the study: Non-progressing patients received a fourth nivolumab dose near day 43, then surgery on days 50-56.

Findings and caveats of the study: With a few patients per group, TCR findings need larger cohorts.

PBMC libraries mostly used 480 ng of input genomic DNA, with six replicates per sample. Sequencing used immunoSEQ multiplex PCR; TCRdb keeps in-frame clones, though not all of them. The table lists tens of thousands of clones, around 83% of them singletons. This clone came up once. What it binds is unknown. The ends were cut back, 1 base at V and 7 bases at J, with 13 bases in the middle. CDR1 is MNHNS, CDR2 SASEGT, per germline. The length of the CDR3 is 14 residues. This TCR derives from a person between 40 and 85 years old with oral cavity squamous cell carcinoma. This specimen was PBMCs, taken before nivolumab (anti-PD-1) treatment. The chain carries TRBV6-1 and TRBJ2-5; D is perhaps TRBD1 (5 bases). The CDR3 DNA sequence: TGTGCCAGCAGTGAAGGTGGGGCCAGAGGGACCCAGTACTTC. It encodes CASSEGGARGTQYF.